This TCR beta chain was found in a study of blood T cell repertoires in COVID-19. Overall study context: Sources were T cells, B-cell-depleted T cells, or PBMCs; the material itself was cDNA or gDNA.

Trimming stripped 3 bases from V and 3 bases from J, with 20 bases between. CDR3 length: 17 amino acids. Germline CDR1 is SEHNR and CDR2 is FQNEAQ (reference sequence). Under the authors' procedure: Reference gene primer amplification gave estimated nucleated cell counts. Sequencing used immunoSEQ multiplex PCR; TCRdb keeps in-frame clones, though not all of them. V and J calls and clone size follow that table, whereas D and trimming were derived from the DNA. The table includes roughly 200,000 clones, 85% detected once. This clonotype was sampled from a woman of 80 years or more with acute or convalescent COVID-19. Sample: peripheral blood. The chain links TRBV7-9 to TRBJ1-2; D possibly corresponds to TRBD1 (6 bases). CDR3 protein: CASSLRGPPQGYYGYTF. The CDR3 DNA reads as TGTGCCAGCAGCTTGCGCGGACCGCCCCAGGGGTACTATGGCTACACCTTC.